The next 5 T cell receptor beta chains were all read from a single sample in a study of blood T cell repertoires in COVID-19. TCRdb's copy holds only in-frame clones and misses some; the assay was immunoSEQ multiplex PCR. The data show about 150,000 clones, 65% to 80% seen once. The sample consisted of peripheral blood. The receptors derive from a man aged 55 to 70 with acute or convalescent COVID-19.

The V call is TRBV9, the J call TRBJ2-3; 8 nucleotides agree with TRBD2. CDR3 length: 15 amino acids. Trimming took 4 bases from V and 1 from J; bases not matched to a gene: 5. Germline V CDR1 and CDR2: SGDLS, YYNGEE. The chain's CDR3 is CASSILAGGTDTQYF. The CDR3 nucleotides are TGTGCCAGCAGCATCCTAGCGGGTGGCACAGATACGCAGTATTTT.

There are a few counts of this clone. The genes are TRBV7-9 and TRBJ2-7; 9 nucleotides align to TRBD2. V was clipped by 5 bases and J by 1 base; unmatched bases: 6. The germline gives CDR1 SEHNR, CDR2 FQNEAQ (reference sequence). The CDR3 has 15 amino acids. CDR3 coding DNA: TGTGCCAGCAGCGTTAGCGGGAGTGGGTCCTACGAGCAGTACTTC. This codes for CASSVSGSGSYEQYF.

The chain links TRBV7-3 to TRBJ2-5; 13 nucleotides line up with TRBD2. In germline, CDR1 is SGHTA, CDR2 FQGTGA. The CDR3 loop spans 16 amino acids. The V and J ends lost 5 bases and 5 bases, in that order; junction bases with no gene match: 8. This chain's CDR3 is CASSPGLAGVLETQYF. The DNA for the CDR3 is TGTGCCAGCAGCCCAGGACTAGCGGGAGTCCTGGAGACCCAGTACTTC.

V and J are TRBV9 and TRBJ2-3, with D hard to call. Germline V CDR1 and CDR2: SGDLS, YYNGEE. Trimming took off 1 base at V and 1 base at J, with 13 bases between the two ends. This CDR3 has 16 amino acids. The CDR3 bases are TGTGCCAGCAGCGTAATGTCAGGTTGGGGCACAGATACGCAGTATTTT. Translated, it gives CASSVMSGWGTDTQYF.

The V gene is TRBV5-6, the J gene TRBJ2-1; TRBD2 aligns across 9 bases. The CDR3 runs 17 residues. Germline trimming cut 1 base from V and 7 bases from J; bases unmatched to any gene: 12. CDR1 and CDR2 from the germline V gene are SGHDT and YYEEEE. Here the CDR3 reads CASSLLASGTPWNEQFF. CDR3 sequence (DNA): TGTGCCAGCAGCTTGTTGGCTAGCGGGACCCCTTGGAATGAGCAGTTCTTC.